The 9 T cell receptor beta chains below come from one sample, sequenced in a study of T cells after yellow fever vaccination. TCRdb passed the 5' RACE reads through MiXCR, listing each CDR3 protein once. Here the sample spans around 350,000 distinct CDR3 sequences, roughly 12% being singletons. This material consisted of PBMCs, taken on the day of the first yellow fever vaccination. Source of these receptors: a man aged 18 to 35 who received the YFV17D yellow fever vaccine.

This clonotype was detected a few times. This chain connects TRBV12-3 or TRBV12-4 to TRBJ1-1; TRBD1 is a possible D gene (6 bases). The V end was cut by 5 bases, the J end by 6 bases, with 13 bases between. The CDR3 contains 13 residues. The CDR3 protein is CASSRRGRAEAFF. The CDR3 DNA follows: TGTGCCAGCAGTCGCCGGGGGCGCGCTGAAGCTTTCTTT.

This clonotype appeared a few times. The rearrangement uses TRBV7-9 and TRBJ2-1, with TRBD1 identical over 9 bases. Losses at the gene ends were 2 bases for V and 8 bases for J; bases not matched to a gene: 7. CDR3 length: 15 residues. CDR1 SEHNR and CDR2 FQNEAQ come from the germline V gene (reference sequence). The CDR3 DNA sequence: TGTGCCAGCAGCTTACTTCTGGGACAGGGCGATGAGCAGTTCTTC. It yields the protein CASSLLLGQGDEQFF.

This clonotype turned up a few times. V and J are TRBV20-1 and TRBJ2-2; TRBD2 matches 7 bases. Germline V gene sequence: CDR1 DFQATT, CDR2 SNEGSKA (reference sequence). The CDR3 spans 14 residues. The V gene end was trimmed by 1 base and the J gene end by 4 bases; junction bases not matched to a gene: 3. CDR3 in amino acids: CSARAGGITGELFF. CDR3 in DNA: TGCAGTGCTAGAGCCGGGGGGATCACCGGGGAGCTGTTTTTT.

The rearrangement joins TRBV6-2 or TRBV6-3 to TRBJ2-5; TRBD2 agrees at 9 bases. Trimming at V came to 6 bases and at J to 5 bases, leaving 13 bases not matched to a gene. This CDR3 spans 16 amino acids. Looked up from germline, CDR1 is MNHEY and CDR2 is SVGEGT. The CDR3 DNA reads TGTGCCAGCAGCCGATTCGGGACTAGCAGCGGTGAGACCCAGTACTTC. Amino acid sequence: CASSRFGTSSGETQYF.

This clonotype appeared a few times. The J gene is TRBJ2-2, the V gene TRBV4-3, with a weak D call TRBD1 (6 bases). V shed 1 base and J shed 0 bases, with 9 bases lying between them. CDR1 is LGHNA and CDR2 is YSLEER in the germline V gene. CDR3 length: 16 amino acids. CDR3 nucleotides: TGCGCCAGCAGCCAAGGACAGGCCGCGAACACCGGGGAGCTGTTTTTT. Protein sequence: CASSQGQAANTGELFF.

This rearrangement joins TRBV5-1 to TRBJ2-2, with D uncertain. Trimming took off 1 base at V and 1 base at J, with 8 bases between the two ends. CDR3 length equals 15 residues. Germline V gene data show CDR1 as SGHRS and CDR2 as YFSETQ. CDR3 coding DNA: TGCGCCAGCAGCTTGTATGGCAGGAACACCGGGGAGCTGTTTTTT. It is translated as CASSLYGRNTGELFF.

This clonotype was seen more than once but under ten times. For the CDR3, the DNA is TGCAGTGCTAGAGTTCCCGGGACAGGAGCGACCGGGGAGCTGTTTTTT. This codes for CSARVPGTGATGELFF. The chain has TRBV20-1 and TRBJ2-2; 8 bases line up with TRBD1. J was trimmed by 5 bases and V by 1 base; bases with no gene match: 9. The CDR3 runs 16 residues. Germline lookup yields CDR1 DFQATT and CDR2 SNEGSKA (reference sequence).

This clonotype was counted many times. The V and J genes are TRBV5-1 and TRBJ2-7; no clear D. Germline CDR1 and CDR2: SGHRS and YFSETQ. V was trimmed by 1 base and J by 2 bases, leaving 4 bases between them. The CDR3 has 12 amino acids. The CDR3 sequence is CASSLRPYEQYF. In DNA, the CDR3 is TGCGCCAGCAGCTTGAGACCCTACGAGCAGTACTTC.

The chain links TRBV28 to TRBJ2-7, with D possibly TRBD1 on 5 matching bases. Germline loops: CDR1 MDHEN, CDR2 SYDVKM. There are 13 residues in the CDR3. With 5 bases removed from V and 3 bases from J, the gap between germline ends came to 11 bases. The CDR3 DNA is TGTGCCAGCAGTACCGGACACGTCTACGAGCAGTACGTC. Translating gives CASSTGHVYEQYV.